The 25 T cell receptor beta chains below come from one sample, sequenced in a study of regulatory T cells in long-lasting Graves disease. Time point meaning: persistent/refractory GD, antithyroid drugs over 5 years with positive TRAb. Construction of the TCR library relied on RNA isolated from PBMCs. Construction of the TCR beta libraries employed iRepertoire HTBI primers in conjunction with Arm-PCR of CDR3 regions. From the multiplex PCR reads, TCRdb called clonotypes with MiXCR, one entry per CDR3 protein. The profile shows approximately 690,000 distinct CDR3 sequences, around 30% of them singletons. The source material was peripheral blood mononuclear cells (PBMCs), sampled when the disease was refractory, from a patient treated with antithyroid drugs. The receptors stem from a female donor with Graves disease.

This clonotype was seen more than once but under ten times. The rearrangement uses TRBV27 and TRBJ1-4; D is unresolved. The germline V and J ends were trimmed by 2 bases and 0 bases, with 7 bases remaining between them. This CDR3 is 15 amino acids long. In germline, CDR1 is MNHEY, CDR2 SMNVEV (reference sequence). The CDR3 coding sequence is TGTGCCAGCAGTTTAAGCCTCGCAACTAATGAAAAACTGTTTTTT. Protein sequence: CASSLSLATNEKLFF.

The rearrangement joins TRBV5-1 to TRBJ2-5; tentatively, D is TRBD1 (5 bases). Germline CDR1 SGHRS, CDR2 YFSETQ. The CDR3 consists of 14 residues. The V and J ends lost 2 bases and 5 bases respectively, with 13 bases between them. The CDR3 nucleotides are TGCGCCAGCAGCTTTTCAGGGCCAGTTGAGACCCAGTACTTC. Its protein product is CASSFSGPVETQYF.

Ten or more counts support this clonotype. This chain connects TRBV27 to TRBJ1-1, with a possible D match to TRBD1 (5 bases). Trimming removed 5 bases at V and 5 bases at J, with 18 bases between. The CDR3 is 15 amino acids. Germline V CDR1 and CDR2: MNHEY, SMNVEV (reference sequence). CDR3 in DNA: TGTGCCAGCAGTGTAGACAGCCTTATGGTGACTGAAGCTTTCTTT. It translates to CASSVDSLMVTEAFF.

This rearrangement joins TRBV30 to TRBJ1-1; 9 bases map to TRBD1. The germline gives CDR1 GTSNPN, CDR2 SVGIG (reference sequence). The V segment lost 1 base and the J segment 4 bases; nucleotides outside the gene matches: 7. The CDR3 is 15 residues long. DNA for the CDR3: TGTGCCTGGAGTGGGGACAGGGCTTGGGGCACTGAAGCTTTCTTT. The encoded protein is CAWSGDRAWGTEAFF.

The chain recombines TRBV15 with TRBJ1-4; 11 bases are a match to TRBD1. The CDR3 length is 15 residues. The V and J ends lost 1 base and 8 bases, in that order; junction bases with no gene match: 3. Looked up from germline, CDR1 is LNHNV and CDR2 is YYDKDF (reference sequence). The CDR3 loop reads CATSRARTGGEKLFF. The CDR3, as DNA: TGTGCCACCAGCAGAGCTCGGACAGGGGGCGAAAAACTGTTTTTT.

The chain employs TRBV5-1 and TRBJ2-2; D gene unclear. V gave up 2 bases and J gave up 4 bases, with 12 bases separating them. This CDR3 has 15 amino acids. Germline V lookup: CDR1 SGHRS, CDR2 YFSETQ. The CDR3 DNA follows: TGCGCCAGCAGCTTAAGGTTAGGGTCCACCGGGGAGCTGTTTTTT. The encoded protein is CASSLRLGSTGELFF.

This sequence joins TRBV7-9 and TRBJ2-7; tentatively, D is TRBD2 (6 bases). CDR1 is SEHNR and CDR2 is FQNEAQ in the germline V gene (reference sequence). The V gene lost 2 bases and the J gene lost 2 bases, with 16 bases spanning the gap. CDR3 length: 16 amino acids. This chain's CDR3 is CASSLTSGTRPYEQYF. CDR3 nucleotides: TGTGCCAGCAGCTTAACCTCCGGGACTCGACCCTACGAGCAGTACTTC. The entire variable domain, with the rest obtained from reference TRBV7-9 and TRBJ2-7, is as follows: DTGVSQNPRHKITKRGQNVTFRCDPISEHNRLYWYRQTLGQGPEFLTYFQNEAQLEKSRLLSDRFSAERPKGSFSTLEIQRTEQGDSAMYLCASSLTSGTRPYEQYFGPGTRLTVT.

As for this clonotype: This CDR3 fails to terminate in the conserved phenylalanine or tryptophan, so it likely reflects a read error. This rearrangement joins TRBV20-1 to TRBJ1-4; 8 positions match TRBD1. J gave up 4 bases and V 6 bases, and 13 bases lay outside the gene matches. CDR1 is DFQATT and CDR2 is SNEGSKA in the germline V gene (reference sequence). The CDR3 loop spans 16 amino acids. As DNA, the CDR3 is TGCAGTGCCGAGGCCCCAGGGGGCTCAATTAATGAAAAACTGTTTCTT. Translating gives CSAEAPGGSINEKLFL.

This clonotype showed up just a few times. The chain carries TRBV5-1 and TRBJ1-1; TRBD1 aligns across 7 bases. CDR1 and CDR2 from the germline V gene are SGHRS and YFSETQ. J was trimmed by 0 bases and V by 4 bases; bases with no gene match: 9. The CDR3 extends over 16 amino acids. CDR3 sequence: CASSRQGGTVNTEAFF. DNA of the CDR3: TGCGCCAGCAGCCGACAAGGTGGGACAGTGAACACTGAAGCTTTCTTT. Combining the CDR3 with reference TRBV5-1 and TRBJ1-1 gives the whole variable domain KAGVTQTPRYLIKTRGQQVTLSCSPISGHRSVSWYQQTPGQGLQFLFEYFSETQRNKGNFPGRFSGRQFSNSRSEMNVSTLELGDSALYLCASSRQGGTVNTEAFFGQGTRLTVV.

Turning to this clonotype: At one end, the junction sequence differs from germline, possibly due to a read error. V is TRBV7-8 and J is TRBJ1-2, with no clear D. CDR3 length: 13 amino acids. In germline, CDR1 is SGHVS, CDR2 FQNEAQ. CDR3 residues: CPSSQRSGLGYTF. The CDR3 DNA reads as TGTCCCAGCAGCCAAAGATCGGGGTTAGGCTACACCTTC.

This chain links TRBV5-1 with TRBJ1-1, with a weak D call TRBD1 (6 bases). The germline V and J ends were trimmed by 1 base and 5 bases, with 18 bases remaining between them. This CDR3 has 16 amino acids. Germline loops: CDR1 SGHRS, CDR2 YFSETQ. CDR3 in DNA: TGCGCCAGCAGCTTGAGGGGGGGGCCGCCGGCGACTGAAGCTTTCTTT. Amino acids: CASSLRGGPPATEAFF.

With regard to this clonotype: A clone one base away is much larger, so this may be a read error. V usage is TRBV6-2 or TRBV6-3 and J usage is TRBJ1-2, with D unclear. Germline V gene sequence: CDR1 MNHEY, CDR2 SVGEGT. Trimming took 2 bases from V and 2 from J, leaving 9 bases between them. The CDR3 spans 14 residues. The CDR3 DNA sequence: TGTGCCAGCAGTTACAAGGAGCGGAACTATGGCTACACCTTC. Protein: CASSYKERNYGYTF.

The chain joins TRBV27 to TRBJ1-5; the D is unclear. V dropped 5 bases and J dropped 6 bases, with 14 bases sitting between them. The CDR3 is 14 amino acids. Germline loops: CDR1 MNHEY, CDR2 SMNVEV (reference sequence). CDR3 residues: CASSPGLTAQPQHF. CDR3 nucleotide sequence: TGTGCCAGCAGTCCCGGACTAACGGCTCAGCCCCAGCATTTT.

The chain carries TRBV30 and TRBJ2-4, with D perhaps assigned TRBD1 or TRBD2 (5 bases each). The CDR3 has 15 residues. Germline V gene sequence: CDR1 GTSNPN, CDR2 SVGIG (reference sequence). V shed 0 bases and J shed 7 bases, with 16 bases lying between them. The CDR3 protein is CAWSVLMTEGNIQYF. CDR3 nucleotide sequence: TGTGCCTGGAGTGTTCTCATGACAGAGGGGAACATTCAGTACTTC.

This clonotype has at least ten counts. V and J are TRBV12-3 or TRBV12-4 and TRBJ2-5, with TRBD2 matching 10 bases. The CDR3 contains 16 residues. With 6 bases clipped from V and 1 base from J, the junction kept 8 bases outside the gene matches. The CDR3 loop reads CASRPSSGRGQETQYF. In nucleotides, the CDR3 is TGTGCCAGCAGGCCCTCTAGCGGGAGAGGCCAAGAGACCCAGTACTTC.

This clonotype was recorded many times. The gene calls are TRBV5-1 and TRBJ1-1; perhaps TRBD1 as D (5 bases). Trimming left V 0 bases short and J 1 base short, with 7 bases between. The CDR3 totals 14 residues. In germline, CDR1 is SGHRS, CDR2 YFSETQ. As DNA, the CDR3 is TGCGCCAGCAGCTTGGAGGGGAGGAACACTGAAGCTTTCTTT. It yields the protein CASSLEGRNTEAFF.

This clonotype was found a few times. This sequence joins TRBV2 and TRBJ1-2; 8 bases align to TRBD1. The CDR3 length is 13 residues. CDR1 is SNHLY, CDR2 FYNNEI, per germline. The V segment lost 8 bases and the J segment 6 bases; nucleotides outside the gene matches: 8. The CDR3 sequence: CASRGQGMDGYTF. The CDR3 DNA reads TGTGCCAGCCGCGGACAGGGAATGGATGGCTACACCTTC. The variable domain in full, completed from reference TRBV2 and TRBJ1-2, reads EPEVTQTPSHQVTQMGQEVILRCVPISNHLYFYWYRQILGQKVEFLVSFYNNEISEKSEIFDDQFSVERPDGSNFTLKIRSTKLEDSAMYFCASRGQGMDGYTFGSGTRLTVV.

This clonotype has only a few counts. The chain is built from TRBV12-3 or TRBV12-4 and TRBJ2-7; 8 nucleotides line up with TRBD1. V was pared by 7 bases and J by 2 bases, with 19 bases of the junction left unmatched. This CDR3 comprises 18 residues. The CDR3 coding sequence is TGTGCCAGCACTTCCCACCCATCCTTAGGACAGGGCACCTACGAGCAGTACTTC. It specifies CASTSHPSLGQGTYEQYF.

This clonotype showed up just a few times. The chain employs TRBV7-8 and TRBJ1-1; 7 bases map to TRBD1. From germline, CDR1 is SGHVS and CDR2 FQNEAQ. There are 18 residues in the CDR3. After removal of 5 bases from V and 1 base from J, the junction contained 16 bases not matched to a gene. The CDR3 region has the DNA TGTGCCAGCAGCGAAAATAGGAAACAGGGGAGGGGGAACACTGAAGCTTTCTTT. Its translation is CASSENRKQGRGNTEAFF.

This rearrangement joins TRBV12-3 or TRBV12-4 to TRBJ1-1; D possibly corresponds to TRBD1 (5 bases). Trimming took 2 bases from V and 10 from J, leaving 14 bases between them. The CDR3 length is 13 residues. The CDR3 DNA sequence: TGTGCCAGCAGTTTACAGGGTCCCGAGGGAGCTTTCTTT. The encoded protein is CASSLQGPEGAFF.

V and J are TRBV5-1 and TRBJ2-7, with 7 nucleotides matching TRBD1. Germline values: CDR1 SGHRS, CDR2 YFSETQ. The CDR3 runs to 16 residues. V lost 6 bases, J lost 5 bases, and 17 bases stayed unmatched. CDR3 residues: CASTYRPDRVIDEQYF. Written as DNA, the CDR3 is TGCGCCAGCACCTACCGCCCCGACAGGGTGATCGACGAGCAGTACTTC.

This chain connects TRBV18 to TRBJ1-5; TRBD1 is a possible D gene (5 bases). Germline V gene sequence: CDR1 KGHSH, CDR2 LQKENI. V lost 3 bases, J lost 7 bases, and 16 bases lay in between. The CDR3 runs to 15 residues. CDR3 amino acids: CASSPPGGVGQPQHF. The CDR3 DNA sequence: TGTGCCAGCTCACCCCCCGGAGGGGTAGGGCAGCCCCAGCATTTT.

V and J are TRBV3-1 and TRBJ1-2; TRBD1 matches 9 bases. V lost 2 bases to trimming and J lost 7 bases; unmatched junction nucleotides: 11. The CDR3 spans 16 residues. Germline V gives CDR1 LGHDT, CDR2 YNNKEL (reference sequence). The CDR3 DNA reads TGTGCCAGCAGCCAACCCGGGACAGGGACTTCGGGTGGCTACACCTTC. The encoded protein is CASSQPGTGTSGGYTF.

The chain couples TRBV6-2 or TRBV6-3 to TRBJ1-2, with a tentative D call TRBD1 (5 bases). This CDR3 has 13 residues. CDR1 MNHEY and CDR2 SVGEGT come from the germline V gene. Trimming stripped 0 bases from V and 7 bases from J, with 9 bases between. The CDR3 spells CASSYSRGGGYTF. The CDR3 nucleotides read TGTGCCAGCAGTTACTCTCGCGGGGGTGGCTACACCTTC.

The chain joins TRBV6-5 to TRBJ1-6; 9 nucleotides match TRBD1. Germline V CDR1 and CDR2: MNHEY, SVGAGI. This CDR3 has 15 residues. Trimming at V came to 0 bases and at J to 9 bases, leaving 3 bases not matched to a gene. The CDR3 protein is CASSYSGQGISPLHF. The CDR3 DNA is TGTGCCAGCAGTTACTCGGGACAGGGAATTTCACCCCTCCACTTT.